The 11 T cell receptor beta chains listed next were all sequenced from one sample in a study of OX40 agonist ivuxolimab in advanced cancers. Assay: immunoSEQ multiplex PCR; the TCRdb copy retains only in-frame clones and omits some. Of around 49,000 clones in the sample, about 87% were seen once. Sequencing used CD4+ or CD8+ T cells sorted from blood, obtained in a trial of the OX40 agonist ivuxolimab. The receptor source for this set is an adult with an advanced solid tumor such as melanoma, head and neck, liver or kidney cancer.

The chain recombines TRBV9 with TRBJ2-7, with D hard to call. Germline CDR1 is SGDLS and CDR2 is YYNGEE. V lost 0 bases, J lost 5 bases, and 9 bases lay in between. There are 13 residues in the CDR3. DNA of the CDR3: TGTGCCAGCAGCGTAGAAGGGCTCGACGAGCAGTACTTC. Translating it yields CASSVEGLDEQYF.

V usage is TRBV9 and J usage is TRBJ1-2; no firm D call. There are 15 residues in the CDR3. The V end was cut by 0 bases, the J end by 1 base, with 10 bases between. Germline V gives CDR1 SGDLS, CDR2 YYNGEE. The CDR3 coding sequence is TGTGCCAGCAGCGTAGATCTGACGATTAACTATGGCTACACCTTC. Its protein product is CASSVDLTINYGYTF.

V is TRBV29-1 and J is TRBJ1-3; possibly TRBD1 for D (6 bases). V lost 2 bases, J lost 4 bases, and 9 bases lay in between. The germline gives CDR1 SQVTM, CDR2 ANQGSEA. The CDR3 has 13 amino acids. CDR3 DNA: TGCAGCGTTGAAAAGGGGGGAGGAAACACCATATATTTT. It yields the protein CSVEKGGGNTIYF.

The chain has TRBV13 and TRBJ2-3, with D possibly matching TRBD2 (6 bases). V lost 4 bases and J lost 0, with 17 bases in between. The CDR3 has 17 residues. Germline V gene lookup returns CDR1 PRHDT and CDR2 FYEKMQ (reference sequence). The CDR3 DNA reads as TGTGCCAGCAGCTCCCCCCGGGGGATTCCGAGCACAGATACGCAGTATTTT. It translates to CASSSPRGIPSTDTQYF.

The J gene is TRBJ1-1, the V gene TRBV9; no clear D. CDR3 length: 16 residues. Germline V gene lookup returns CDR1 SGDLS and CDR2 YYNGEE. Trimming cost V 3 bases and J 0 bases, with 15 bases left between them. The CDR3 spells CASSATSGILNTEAFF. The CDR3 coding sequence is TGTGCCAGCAGCGCAACCTCCGGGATTCTGAACACTGAAGCTTTCTTT.

This chain links TRBV9 with TRBJ2-7, with D possibly matching TRBD2 (5 bases). The CDR3 length is 16 residues. Germline CDR1 reads SGDLS; CDR2 reads YYNGEE. The V gene lost 4 bases and the J gene lost 0 bases, with 17 bases spanning the gap. CDR3 DNA: TGTGCCAGCAGCCAAATGATTTTCGGGGTCTCCTACGAGCAGTACTTC. It encodes CASSQMIFGVSYEQYF. Based on the CDR3 plus reference TRBV9 and TRBJ2-7, the full variable domain is DSGVTQTPKHLITATGQRVTLRCSPRSGDLSVYWYQQSLDQGLQFLIQYYNGEERAKGNILERFSAQQFPDLHSELNLSSLELGDSALYFCASSQMIFGVSYEQYFGPGTRLTVT.

Written as DNA, the CDR3 is TGTGCCACCTTGCACGGGATTGGAAACACCATATATTTT. This sequence encodes CATLHGIGNTIYF. The J gene is TRBJ1-3, the V gene TRBV15; D call uncertain. Trimming cost V 8 bases and J 3 bases, with 11 bases left between them. The CDR3 extends over 13 amino acids. CDR1 and CDR2 from the germline V gene are LNHNV and YYDKDF (reference sequence).

For this clone: The sample has other DNA sequences that encode this CDR3 too. V and J are TRBV5-4 and TRBJ2-2, with 8 bases matching TRBD1. The germline gives CDR1 SGHNT, CDR2 YYREEE (reference sequence). The V and J ends lost 0 bases and 4 bases, in that order; junction bases with no gene match: 2. The CDR3 runs 15 residues. CDR3 in DNA: TGTGCCAGCAGCTTGGGGACAGGGCTCACCGGGGAGCTGTTTTTT. Amino acid sequence: CASSLGTGLTGELFF.

A single count supports this clone. The CDR3 region has the DNA TGCAGCGTTGAACAGTGGAATGAGCAGTTCTTC. Protein sequence: CSVEQWNEQFF. The chain couples TRBV29-1 to TRBJ2-1; D not certain. V lost 2 bases to trimming and J lost 7 bases, with 6 bases between them. CDR1 is SQVTM, CDR2 ANQGSEA, per germline. This CDR3 spans 11 amino acids.

On this clone: The identical CDR3 is also encoded by other nucleotide sequences in the sample. The chain links TRBV30 to TRBJ2-5; D unresolved. In germline, CDR1 is GTSNPN, CDR2 SVGIG (reference sequence). This CDR3 has 13 amino acids. Trimming left V 0 bases short and J 5 bases short, with 10 bases between. The CDR3 region has the DNA TGTGCCTGGAGTGTTGCAGGATGGGAGACCCAGTACTTC. Protein product: CAWSVAGWETQYF.

The chain is built from TRBV6-1 and TRBJ2-7, with TRBD1 identical over 9 bases. Trimming cost V 7 bases and J 2 bases; bases outside gene matches: 9. From germline, CDR1 is MNHNS and CDR2 SASEGT. The CDR3 loop spans 15 amino acids. The DNA for the CDR3 is TGTGCCAGCACCCGAGGGGGACAGGGTGCCTACGAGCAGTACTTC. Protein sequence: CASTRGGQGAYEQYF.